Included here is one T cell receptor (beta chain) sequence, with context. The data stem from a study of PD-L1 blockade in urothelial cancer. Study as a whole: Males with urothelial cancer arising in the bladder constituted about nine tenths of the roughly 29 patients.

TCRdb's copy holds only in-frame clones and misses some; the assay was immunoSEQ multiplex PCR. The data show more than 75,000 clones, with roughly 84% seen just once and over 2% held by the top ten. As to time point: pretreatment peripheral blood. The CDR3 loop spans 15 amino acids. V was trimmed by 0 bases and J by 0 bases, leaving 9 bases between them. Germline V gene lookup returns CDR1 MNHEY and CDR2 SVGAGI. This receptor was taken from a man in his 60s with urothelial cancer. Here the sequenced sample was PBMCs, taken around atezolizumab (anti-PD-L1) treatment. The chain uses TRBV6-5 and TRBJ2-7; D is undetermined. The CDR3 coding sequence is TGTGCCAGCAGTTACTCTTTTGTGGCCTCCTACGAGCAGTACTTC. It translates to CASSYSFVASYEQYF.